The clone carrying this TCR beta chain was detected only a few times. Its antigen is undetermined. The data derive from a study of radiotherapy plus CTLA-4 blockade in lung cancer. At the level of the study: Objective response was observed in roughly 20% of patients, and disease control in 30% to 35%. General study results and limits: Subsequent to radiotherapy plus ipilimumab, tumor-derived TCR clones underwent expansion in blood.

Sequencing was performed with immunoSEQ multiplex PCR; in TCRdb, only in-frame clones are kept and a portion is missing. The data hold 85,000 to 100,000 clones, with about 78% observed a single time. Deletions cut 1 base from V and 0 bases from J, with 6 bases between. Germline CDR1 reads SGHVS; CDR2 reads FQNEAQ. The CDR3 extends over 14 amino acids. Receiving focal radiation plus CTLA-4 blockade with ipilimumab were patients who had chemo-refractory metastatic non-small-cell lung cancer. The rearrangement uses TRBV7-8 and TRBJ2-5; no definite D call. Material: peripheral blood, obtained from a patient treated with radiotherapy plus ipilimumab. The receptor was derived from a human donor with non-small cell lung cancer that progressed on radiotherapy plus ipilimumab. The CDR3 region has the DNA TGTGCCAGCAGCTTAGGGCTGAACCAAGAGACCCAGTACTTC. Translating gives CASSLGLNQETQYF.